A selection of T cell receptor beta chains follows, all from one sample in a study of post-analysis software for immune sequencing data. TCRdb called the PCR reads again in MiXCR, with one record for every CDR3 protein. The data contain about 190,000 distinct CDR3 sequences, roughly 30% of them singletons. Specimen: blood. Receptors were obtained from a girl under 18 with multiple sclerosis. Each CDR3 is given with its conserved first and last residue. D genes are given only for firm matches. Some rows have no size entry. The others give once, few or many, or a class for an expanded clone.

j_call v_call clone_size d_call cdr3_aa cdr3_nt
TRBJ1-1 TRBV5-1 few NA CASSLERGDTEAFF TGCGCCAGCAGCTTGGAAAGGGGGGACACTGAAGCTTTCTTT
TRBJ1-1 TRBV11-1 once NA CASSFPQGGNTEAFF TGTGCCAGCAGCTTTCCCCAGGGAGGGAACACTGAAGCTTTCTTT
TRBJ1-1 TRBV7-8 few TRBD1 CASSSNRGGSTEAFF TGTGCCAGCAGCTCCAACAGGGGCGGGAGCACTGAAGCTTTCTTT
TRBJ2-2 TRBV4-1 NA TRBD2 CASSPQGLAGDTGELFF TGCGCCAGCAGCCCGCAGGGACTAGCGGGGGACACCGGGGAGCTGTTTTTT
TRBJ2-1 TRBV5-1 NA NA CASSQDTSSYNEQFF TGCGCCAGCAGCCAGGACACGAGCTCCTACAATGAGCAGTTCTTC
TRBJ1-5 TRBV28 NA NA CASSLSTEGSNQPQHF TGTGCCAGCAGTTTATCCACAGAGGGAAGCAATCAGCCCCAGCATTTT
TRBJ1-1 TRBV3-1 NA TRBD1 CASSGYRGTEAFF TGTGCCAGCAGCGGTTACAGGGGCACTGAAGCTTTCTTT
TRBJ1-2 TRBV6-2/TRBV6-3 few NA CASSLSDLRHGYTF TGTGCCAGCAGTTTATCCGACCTGCGGCATGGCTACACCTTC
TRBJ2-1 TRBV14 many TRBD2 CASSRAGPSYNEQFF TGTGCCAGCAGCCGAGCGGGACCCTCCTACAATGAGCAGTTCTTC
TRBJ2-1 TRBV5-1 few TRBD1 CASSLASDRGNEQFF TGCGCCAGCAGCTTGGCCTCCGACAGGGGCAATGAGCAGTTCTTC
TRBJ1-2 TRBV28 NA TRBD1 CASSSPDRERYGYTF TGTGCCAGCAGTTCCCCGGACAGGGAGCGCTATGGCTACACCTTC
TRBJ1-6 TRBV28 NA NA CASSDRFSPLHF TGTGCCAGCAGCGACAGGTTTTCACCTCTCCACTTT
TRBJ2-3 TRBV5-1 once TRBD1 CASSRTGFGLTDTQYF TGCGCCAGCAGCCGGACAGGGTTTGGCCTCACAGATACGCAGTATTTT
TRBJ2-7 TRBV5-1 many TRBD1 CASSLGGDRGYDYYEQYF TGCGCCAGCAGCTTGGGTGGAGACAGGGGCTACGATTACTACGAGCAGTACTTC
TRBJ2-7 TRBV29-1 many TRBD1 CSVGTGKRAYEQYF TGCAGCGTCGGGACAGGGAAAAGAGCCTACGAGCAGTACTTC
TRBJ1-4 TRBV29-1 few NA CSVERLEEATNEKLFF TGCAGCGTTGAAAGACTGGAAGAAGCAACTAATGAAAAACTGTTTTTT
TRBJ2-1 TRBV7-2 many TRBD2 CASRKGPSGYNEQFF TGTGCCAGCAGAAAGGGGCCTAGCGGTTACAATGAGCAGTTCTTC
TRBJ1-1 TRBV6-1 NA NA CASSEWGDTEAFF TGTGCCAGCAGTGAATGGGGGGATACTGAAGCTTTCTTT
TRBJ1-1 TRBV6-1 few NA CASSIQGWKNTEAFF TGTGCCAGCAGTATACAGGGTTGGAAGAACACTGAAGCTTTCTTT
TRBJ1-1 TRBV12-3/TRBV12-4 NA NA CASSNPDKNTEAFF TGTGCCAGCTCCAACCCGGACAAGAACACTGAAGCTTTCTTT
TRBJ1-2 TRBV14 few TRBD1 CASSGTGRGGYTF TGTGCCAGCAGCGGGACAGGAAGAGGAGGCTACACCTTC
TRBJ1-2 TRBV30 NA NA CAWSVRLGANYGYTF TGTGCCTGGAGTGTACGCCTAGGAGCTAACTATGGCTACACCTTC
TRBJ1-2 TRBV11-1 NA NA CASSQDSYDYTF TGTGCCAGCAGCCAGGACAGCTATGACTACACCTTC
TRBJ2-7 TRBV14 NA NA CASSQELSPHEQYF TGTGCCAGCAGCCAAGAACTATCCCCCCACGAGCAGTACTTC
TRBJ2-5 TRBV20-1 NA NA CSASQSQGYLGNEQYF TGCAGTGCTAGCCAATCGCAGGGGTACCTCGGCAATGAGCAGTACTTC
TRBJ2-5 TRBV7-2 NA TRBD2 CASSLSGLAGQYF TGTGCCAGCAGCTTAAGCGGACTAGCGGGGCAGTACTTC
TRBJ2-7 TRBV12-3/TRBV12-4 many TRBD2 CASSLASGSPYEQYF TGTGCCAGCAGTTTGGCTAGCGGGAGCCCCTACGAGCAGTACTTC
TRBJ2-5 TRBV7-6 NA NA CASSLTDRETQYF TGTGCCAGCAGCTTGACAGACCGAGAGACCCAGTACTTT
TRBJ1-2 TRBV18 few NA CASSPVRDRGNYGYTF TGTGCCAGCTCACCGGTGAGAGACCGAGGAAACTATGGCTACACCTTC
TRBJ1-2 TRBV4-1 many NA CASSQEGENYGYTF TGCGCCAGCAGCCAAGAGGGGGAGAACTATGGCTACACCTTC
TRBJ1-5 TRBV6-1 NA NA CASSEETAWRPQHF TGTGCCAGCAGTGAAGAGACGGCCTGGCGGCCCCAGCATTTT
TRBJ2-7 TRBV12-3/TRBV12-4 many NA CASSLTREVSRREQYF TGTGCCAGCAGCCTAACTAGAGAGGTGTCTAGGAGGGAGCAGTACTTC
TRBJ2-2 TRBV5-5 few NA CASSSERTGELFF TGTGCCAGCAGCTCGGAGAGAACCGGGGAGCTGTTTTTT
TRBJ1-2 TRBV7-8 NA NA CASSSTGTNYGHTF TGTGCCAGCAGCTCGACGGGAACTAACTATGGCCACACCTTC
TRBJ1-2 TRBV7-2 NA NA CASSVEVGYGYTF TGTGCCAGCAGCGTAGAAGTCGGGTATGGCTACACCTTC
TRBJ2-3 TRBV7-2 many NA CASSRGDTQYF TGTGCCAGCAGCCGAGGGGATACGCAGTATTTT
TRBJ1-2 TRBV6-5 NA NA CAGSRFWGRGHNYGYTF TGTGCCGGCAGTCGATTTTGGGGCCGCGGCCACAACTATGGCTACACCTTC
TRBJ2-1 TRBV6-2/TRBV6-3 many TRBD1 CASSYSTGAFSSYNEQFF TGTGCCAGCAGTTACTCGACAGGGGCCTTCAGCTCCTACAATGAGCAGTTCTTC
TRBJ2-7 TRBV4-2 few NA CASSQESSSSYEQYF TGTGCCAGCAGCCAAGAGAGCTCCAGCTCCTACGAGCAGTACTTC
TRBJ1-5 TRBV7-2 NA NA CASSLVRGSNQPQHF TGTGCCAGCAGCTTAGTGAGGGGAAGCAATCAGCCCCAGCATTTT
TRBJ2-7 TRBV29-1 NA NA CSVGFSYEQYF TGCAGCGTGGGATTCTCCTACGAGCAGTACTTC
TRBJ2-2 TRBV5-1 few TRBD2 CASSSTSGRAGELFF TGCGCCAGCAGCTCGACTAGCGGGAGGGCCGGGGAGCTGTTTTTT
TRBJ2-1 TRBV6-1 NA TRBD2 CASTAGLAGGNEQFF TGTGCCAGCACCGCGGGACTAGCGGGAGGGAATGAGCAGTTCTTC
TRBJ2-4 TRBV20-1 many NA CSATSGMAKNIQYF TGCAGTGCTACGTCAGGGATGGCCAAAAACATTCAGTACTTC
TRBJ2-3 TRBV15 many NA CATSRDSEYTQYF TGTGCCACCAGCAGAGATTCAGAATATACGCAGTATTTT
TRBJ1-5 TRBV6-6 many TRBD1 CASRPGTEHQPQHF TGTGCCAGCAGGCCCGGGACAGAACATCAGCCCCAGCATTTT
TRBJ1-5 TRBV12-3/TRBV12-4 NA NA CASMRGCSNQPQHF TGTGCCAGCATGAGGGGTTGTAGCAATCAGCCCCAGCATTTT
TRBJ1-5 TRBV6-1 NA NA CASSGQVNQPQHF TGTGCCAGCAGTGGGCAGGTCAATCAGCCCCAGCATTTT